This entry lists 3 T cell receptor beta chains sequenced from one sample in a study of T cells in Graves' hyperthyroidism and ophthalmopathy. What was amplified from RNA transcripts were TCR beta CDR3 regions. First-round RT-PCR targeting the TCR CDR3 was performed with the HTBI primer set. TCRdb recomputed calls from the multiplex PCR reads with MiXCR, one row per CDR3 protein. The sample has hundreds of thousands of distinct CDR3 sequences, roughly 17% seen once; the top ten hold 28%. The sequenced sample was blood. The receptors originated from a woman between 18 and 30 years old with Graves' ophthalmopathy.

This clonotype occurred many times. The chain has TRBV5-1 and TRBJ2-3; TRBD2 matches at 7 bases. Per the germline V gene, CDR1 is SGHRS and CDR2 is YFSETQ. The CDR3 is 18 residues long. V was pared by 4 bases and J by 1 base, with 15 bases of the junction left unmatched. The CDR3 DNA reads TGCGCCAGCAGCCAAGGTAGCGTTTTTGCGGGAGGCACAGATACGCAGTATTTT. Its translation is CASSQGSVFAGGTDTQYF.

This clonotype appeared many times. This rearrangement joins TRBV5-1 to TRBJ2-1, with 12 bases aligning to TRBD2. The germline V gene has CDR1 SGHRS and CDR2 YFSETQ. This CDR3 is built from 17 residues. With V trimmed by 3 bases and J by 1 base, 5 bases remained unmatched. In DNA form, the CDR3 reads TGCGCCAGCAGCTCAGGGACTAGCGGGCCTTCCTACAATGAGCAGTTCTTC. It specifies CASSSGTSGPSYNEQFF.

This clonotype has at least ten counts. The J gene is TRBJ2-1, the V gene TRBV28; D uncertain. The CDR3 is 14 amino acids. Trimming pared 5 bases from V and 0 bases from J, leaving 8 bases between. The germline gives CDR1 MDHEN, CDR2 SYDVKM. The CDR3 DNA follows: TGTGCCAGCAGTGAATCTTCCTCCTACAATGAGCAGTTCTTC. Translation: CASSESSSYNEQFF.